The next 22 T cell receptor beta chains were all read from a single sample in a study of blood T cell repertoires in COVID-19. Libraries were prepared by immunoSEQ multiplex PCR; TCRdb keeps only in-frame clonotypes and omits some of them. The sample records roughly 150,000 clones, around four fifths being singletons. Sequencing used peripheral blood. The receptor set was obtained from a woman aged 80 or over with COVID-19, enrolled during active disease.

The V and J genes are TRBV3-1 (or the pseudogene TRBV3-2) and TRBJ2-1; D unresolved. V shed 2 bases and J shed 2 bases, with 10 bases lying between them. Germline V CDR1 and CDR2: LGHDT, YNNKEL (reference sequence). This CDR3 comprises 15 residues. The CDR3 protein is CASSQSARAYNEQFF. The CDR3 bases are TGTGCCAGCAGCCAATCGGCCCGGGCCTACAATGAGCAGTTCTTC.

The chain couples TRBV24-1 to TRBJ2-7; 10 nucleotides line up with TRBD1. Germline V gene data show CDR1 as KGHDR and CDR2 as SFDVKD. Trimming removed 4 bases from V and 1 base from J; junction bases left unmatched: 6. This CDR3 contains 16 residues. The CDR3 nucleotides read TGTGCCACCAGTGAGACGGGACAGGGGCATTCCTACGAGCAGTACTTC. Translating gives CATSETGQGHSYEQYF.

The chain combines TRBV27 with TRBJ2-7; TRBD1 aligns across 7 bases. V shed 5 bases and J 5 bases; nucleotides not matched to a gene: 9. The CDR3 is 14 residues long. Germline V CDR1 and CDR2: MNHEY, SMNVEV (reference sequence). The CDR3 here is CASSHQGVVDEQYF. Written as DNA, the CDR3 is TGTGCCAGCAGTCATCAGGGGGTCGTGGACGAGCAGTACTTC.

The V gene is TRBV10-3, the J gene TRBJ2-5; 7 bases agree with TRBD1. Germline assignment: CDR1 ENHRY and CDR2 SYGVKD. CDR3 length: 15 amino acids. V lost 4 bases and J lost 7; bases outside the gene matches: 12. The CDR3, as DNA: TGTGCCATCAGTGCAAGGGACAGCCTCGAGGCGACCCAGTACTTC. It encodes CAISARDSLEATQYF.

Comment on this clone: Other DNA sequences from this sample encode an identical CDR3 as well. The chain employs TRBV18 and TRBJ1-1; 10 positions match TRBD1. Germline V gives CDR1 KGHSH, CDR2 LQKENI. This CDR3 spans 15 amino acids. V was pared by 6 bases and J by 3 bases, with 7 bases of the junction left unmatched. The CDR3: CASSPGQGLDTEAFF. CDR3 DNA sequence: TGTGCCAGCTCCCCGGGACAGGGGTTGGACACTGAAGCTTTCTTT.

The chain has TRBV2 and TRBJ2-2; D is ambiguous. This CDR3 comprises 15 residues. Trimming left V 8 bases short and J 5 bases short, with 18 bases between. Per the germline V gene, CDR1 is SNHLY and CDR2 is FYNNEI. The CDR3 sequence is CASGSLGILTGELFF. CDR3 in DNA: TGTGCCAGCGGATCTCTAGGAATACTGACCGGGGAGCTGTTTTTT.

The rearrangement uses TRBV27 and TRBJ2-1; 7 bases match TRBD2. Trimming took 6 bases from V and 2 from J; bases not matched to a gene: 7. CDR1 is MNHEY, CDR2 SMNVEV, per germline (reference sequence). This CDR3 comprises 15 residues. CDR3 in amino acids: CASSSLAVAYNEQFF. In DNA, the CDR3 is TGTGCCAGCAGCTCGCTAGCGGTAGCCTACAATGAGCAGTTCTTC.

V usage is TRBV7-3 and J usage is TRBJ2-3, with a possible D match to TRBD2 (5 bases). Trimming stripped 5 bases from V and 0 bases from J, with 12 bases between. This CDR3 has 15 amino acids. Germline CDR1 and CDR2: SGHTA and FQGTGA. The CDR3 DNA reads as TGTGCCAGCAGCCCCGGGGTATATAGCACAGATACGCAGTATTTT. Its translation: CASSPGVYSTDTQYF.

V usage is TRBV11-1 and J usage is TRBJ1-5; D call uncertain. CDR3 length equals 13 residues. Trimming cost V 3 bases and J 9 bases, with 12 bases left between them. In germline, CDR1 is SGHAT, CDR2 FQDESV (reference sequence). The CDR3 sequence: CASSLPGQGPQHF. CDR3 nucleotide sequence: TGTGCCAGCAGCTTGCCAGGCCAAGGGCCCCAGCATTTT.

This chain's CDR3 is CASSEFLVVEQYF. CDR3 nucleotides: TGTGCCAGCAGTGAATTCCTCGTCGTCGAGCAGTACTTC. The V gene is TRBV6-1, the J gene TRBJ2-7; D unresolved. CDR3 length equals 13 residues. The V end was cut by 2 bases, the J end by 6 bases, with 11 bases between. Germline-derived CDR1 and CDR2 are MNHNS and SASEGT.

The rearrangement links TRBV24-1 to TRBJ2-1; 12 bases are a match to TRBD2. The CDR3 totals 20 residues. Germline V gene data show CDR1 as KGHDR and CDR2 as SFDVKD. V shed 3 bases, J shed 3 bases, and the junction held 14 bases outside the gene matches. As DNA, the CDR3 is TGTGCCACCAGTGATCCTGCTATCAGACTAGCGGGGGAGGACTACAATGAGCAGTTCTTC. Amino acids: CATSDPAIRLAGEDYNEQFF.

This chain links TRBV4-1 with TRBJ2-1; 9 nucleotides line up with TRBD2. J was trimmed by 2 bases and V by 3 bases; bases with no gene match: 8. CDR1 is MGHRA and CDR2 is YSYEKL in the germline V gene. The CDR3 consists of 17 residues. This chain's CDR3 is CASSQPERGAPYNEQFF. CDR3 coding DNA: TGCGCCAGCAGCCAGCCGGAGCGGGGGGCCCCCTACAATGAGCAGTTCTTC.

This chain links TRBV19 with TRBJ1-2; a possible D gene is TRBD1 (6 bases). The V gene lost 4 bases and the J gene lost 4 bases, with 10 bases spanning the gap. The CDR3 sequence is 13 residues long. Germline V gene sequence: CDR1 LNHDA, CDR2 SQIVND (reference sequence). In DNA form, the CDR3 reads TGTGCCAGTAGTACAACAGGGCTCTATGGCTACACCTTC. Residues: CASSTTGLYGYTF.

The CDR3 sequence is CASSLLYTSYEQYF. DNA of the CDR3: TGTGCCAGCAGCTTATTATACACGTCCTACGAGCAGTACTTC. The chain employs TRBV7-8 and TRBJ2-7; no definite D call. There are 14 residues in the CDR3. V lost 2 bases to trimming and J lost 1 base, with 9 bases between them. CDR1 SGHVS and CDR2 FQNEAQ come from the germline V gene.

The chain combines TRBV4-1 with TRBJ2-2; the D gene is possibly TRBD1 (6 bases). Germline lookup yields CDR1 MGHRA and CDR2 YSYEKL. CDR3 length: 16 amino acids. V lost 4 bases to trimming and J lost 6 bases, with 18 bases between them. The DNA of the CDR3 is TGCGCCAGCAGCCCCAACGGGTACAGGGCAGCCGGGGAGCTGTTTTTT. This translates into CASSPNGYRAAGELFF.

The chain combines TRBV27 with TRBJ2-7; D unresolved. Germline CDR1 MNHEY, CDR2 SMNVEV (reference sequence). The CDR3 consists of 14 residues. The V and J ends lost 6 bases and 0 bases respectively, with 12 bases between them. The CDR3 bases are TGTGCCAGCAGACTCTCCTCCGACTCCTACGAGCAGTACTTC. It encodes CASRLSSDSYEQYF.

The CDR3 region has the DNA TGTGCTAGTGGTTCCGGGACAGGGAAAAACGAGCAGTACTTC. The encoded protein is CASGSGTGKNEQYF. This chain uses TRBV12-5 with TRBJ2-7, with TRBD1 identical over 9 bases. Trimming removed 4 bases from V and 5 bases from J; junction bases left unmatched: 6. CDR3 length equals 14 residues. Per the germline V gene, CDR1 is LGHNT and CDR2 is FRNRAP.

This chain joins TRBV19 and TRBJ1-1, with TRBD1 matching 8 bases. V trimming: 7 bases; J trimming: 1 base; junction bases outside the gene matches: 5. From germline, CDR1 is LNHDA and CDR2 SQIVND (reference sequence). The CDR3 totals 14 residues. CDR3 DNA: TGTGCCAGTACTCACAGGGGGGGGAACACTGAAGCTTTCTTT. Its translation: CASTHRGGNTEAFF.

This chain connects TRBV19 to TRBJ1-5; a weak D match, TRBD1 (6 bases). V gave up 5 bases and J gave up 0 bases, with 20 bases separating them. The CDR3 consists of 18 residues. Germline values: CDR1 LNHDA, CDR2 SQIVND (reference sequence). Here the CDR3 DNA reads TGTGCCAGTAGTCTCCAAAACGGACAGCCTTATAGCAATCAGCCCCAGCATTTT. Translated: CASSLQNGQPYSNQPQHF. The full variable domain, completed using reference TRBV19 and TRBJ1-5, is DGGITQSPKYLFRKEGQNVTLSCEQNLNHDAMYWYRQDPGQGLRLIYYSQIVNDFQKGDIAEGYSVSREKKESFPLTVTSAQKNPTAFYLCASSLQNGQPYSNQPQHFGDGTRLSIL.

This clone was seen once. CDR3 in DNA: TGTGCCAGCAGTCCCCCTGGACAGGGCGGATACGAGCAGTACTTC. Its protein is CASSPPGQGGYEQYF. This chain connects TRBV28 to TRBJ2-7; TRBD1 matches 8 bases. CDR3 size: 15 residues. Unmatched junction bases numbered 10, after V lost 5 bases and J lost 4 bases. Germline assignment: CDR1 MDHEN and CDR2 SYDVKM.

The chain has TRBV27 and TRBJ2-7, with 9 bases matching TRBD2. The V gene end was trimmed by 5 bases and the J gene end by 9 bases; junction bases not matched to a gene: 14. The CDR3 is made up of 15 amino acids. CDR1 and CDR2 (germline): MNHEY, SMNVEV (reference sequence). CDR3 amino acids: CASSPLAGVASGQYF. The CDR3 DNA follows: TGTGCCAGCAGTCCCTTAGCGGGAGTGGCTTCGGGGCAGTACTTC.

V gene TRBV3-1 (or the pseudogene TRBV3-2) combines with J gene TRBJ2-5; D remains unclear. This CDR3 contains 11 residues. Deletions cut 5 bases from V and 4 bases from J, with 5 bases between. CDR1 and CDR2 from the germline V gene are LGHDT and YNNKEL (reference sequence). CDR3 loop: CASSFRETQYF. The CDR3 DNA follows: TGTGCCAGCAGCTTCCGAGAGACCCAGTACTTC.